The clone carrying this T cell receptor (beta chain) is deemed medium-sized. Its antigen remains unidentified. The sample originates from a study of tumor and adjacent non-tumor tissue in lung cancer. General study points: Higher tumor TCR diversity was associated with shorter survival. Normal lung showed higher cumulative top 100 clone frequency than tumor.

The template was RNA from unsorted bulk tissue. Three rounds of nested PCR, following a modified ARM-PCR protocol, produced the TCRbeta library. In TCRdb, the multiplex PCR reads were re-called with MiXCR into one record per CDR3 protein. The sample has 70,000 to 80,000 distinct CDR3 sequences; approximately 72% are singletons. The sample taken for sequencing was lung tumor tissue. The source of this sequence is a woman between 40 and 50 years old with non-small cell lung cancer.

The CDR3 nucleotides are TGTGCCAGCAGCTCCAGGGGGCGCGGGGATGAGCAGTTCTTC. This codes for CASSSRGRGDEQFF. This chain links TRBV11-1 with TRBJ2-1; the match to TRBD1 covers 8 bases. The CDR3 is 14 amino acids. V gave up 4 bases and J gave up 8 bases; unmatched junction bases: 7. From germline, CDR1 is SGHAT and CDR2 FQDESV (reference sequence). Full variable domain (rest looked up from reference TRBV11-1 and TRBJ2-1): EAEVAQSPRYKITEKSQAVAFWCDPISGHATLYWYRQILGQGPELLVQFQDESVVDDSQLPKDRFSAERLKGVDSTLKIQPAELGDSAMYLCASSSRGRGDEQFFGPGTRLTVL.